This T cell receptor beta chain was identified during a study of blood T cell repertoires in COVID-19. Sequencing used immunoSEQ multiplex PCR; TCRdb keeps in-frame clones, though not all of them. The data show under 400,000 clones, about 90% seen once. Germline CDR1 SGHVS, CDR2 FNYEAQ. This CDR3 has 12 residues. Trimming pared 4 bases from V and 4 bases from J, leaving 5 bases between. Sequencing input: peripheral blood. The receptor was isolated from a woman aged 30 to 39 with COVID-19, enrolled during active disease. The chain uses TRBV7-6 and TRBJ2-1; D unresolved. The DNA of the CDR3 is TGTGCCAGCAGCTCCCCGTACAATGAGCAGTTCTTC. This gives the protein CASSSPYNEQFF.